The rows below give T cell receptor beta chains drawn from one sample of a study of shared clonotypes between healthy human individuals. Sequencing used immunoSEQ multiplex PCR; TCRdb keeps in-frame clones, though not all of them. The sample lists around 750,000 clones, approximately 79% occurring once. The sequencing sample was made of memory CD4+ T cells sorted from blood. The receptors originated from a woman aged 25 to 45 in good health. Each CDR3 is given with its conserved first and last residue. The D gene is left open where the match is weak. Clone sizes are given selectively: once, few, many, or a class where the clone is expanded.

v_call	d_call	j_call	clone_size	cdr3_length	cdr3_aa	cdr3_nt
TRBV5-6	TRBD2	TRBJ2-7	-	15	CASSLGLAAAYEQYF	TGTGCCAGCAGCTTAGGACTAGCGGCAGCCTACGAGCAGTACTTC
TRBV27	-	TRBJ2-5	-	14	CASSPPDGGGTQYF	TGTGCCAGCAGTCCTCCGGACGGAGGTGGGACCCAGTACTTC
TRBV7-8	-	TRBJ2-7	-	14	CASSSKLVGDEQYF	TGTGCCAGCAGCTCCAAACTCGTGGGCGACGAGCAGTACTTC
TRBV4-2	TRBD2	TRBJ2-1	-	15	CASSQLAGGGNEQFF	TGTGCCAGCAGCCAACTAGCGGGAGGAGGAAATGAGCAGTTCTTC
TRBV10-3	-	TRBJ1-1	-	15	CAISDSGLPNTEAFF	TGTGCCATCAGTGATTCAGGACTTCCGAACACTGAAGCTTTCTTT
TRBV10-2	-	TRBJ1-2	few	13	CASSESAYSGYTF	TGCGCCAGCAGTGAGTCGGCTTACTCTGGCTACACCTTC
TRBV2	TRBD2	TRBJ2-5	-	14	CASRLTSGQETQYF	TGTGCCAGCAGGCTTACTAGCGGACAAGAGACCCAGTACTTC
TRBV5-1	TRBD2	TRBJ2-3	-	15	CASSSSGSHPDTQYF	TGCGCCAGCAGCTCAAGCGGGAGTCATCCAGATACGCAGTATTTT
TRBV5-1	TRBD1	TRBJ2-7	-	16	CASSRQLQGGSYEQYF	TGCGCCAGCAGTCGGCAACTACAGGGGGGATCCTACGAGCAGTACTTC
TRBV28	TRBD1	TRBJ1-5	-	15	CASTQGGSGIQPQHF	TGTGCCAGCACCCAGGGGGGAAGCGGGATACAGCCCCAGCATTTT
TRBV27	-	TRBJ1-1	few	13	CASRVGAGTEAFF	TGTGCCAGCAGGGTGGGGGCAGGCACTGAAGCTTTCTTT
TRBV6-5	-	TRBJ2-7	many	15	CASSYRQVSSYEQYF	TGTGCCAGCAGTTACCGGCAGGTCTCCTCCTACGAGCAGTACTTC
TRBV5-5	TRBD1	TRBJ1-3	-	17	CASSWLQGAHSGNTIYF	TGTGCCAGCAGCTGGTTACAGGGGGCCCACTCTGGAAACACCATATATTTT
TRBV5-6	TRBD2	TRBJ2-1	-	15	CASSQGTRVYNEQFF	TGTGCCAGCAGCCAAGGGACTAGGGTCTACAATGAGCAGTTCTTC
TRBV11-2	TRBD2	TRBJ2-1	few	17	CASSPRASGSSYNEQFF	TGTGCCAGCAGCCCCCGGGCCAGCGGGAGCTCCTACAATGAGCAGTTCTTC
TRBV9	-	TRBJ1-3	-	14	CASSVTSSGNTIYF	TGTGCCAGCAGCGTAACATCCTCTGGAAACACCATATATTTT
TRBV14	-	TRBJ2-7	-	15	CASSQDRRAGNEQYF	TGTGCCAGCAGCCAAGACCGCAGGGCGGGTAACGAGCAGTACTTC
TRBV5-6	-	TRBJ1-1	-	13	CASSLRANTEAFF	TGTGCCAGCAGCTTGCGAGCGAACACTGAAGCTTTCTTT
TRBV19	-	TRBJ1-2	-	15	CASSIGRDINYGYTF	TGTGCCAGTAGTATCGGCCGCGACATTAACTATGGCTACACCTTC
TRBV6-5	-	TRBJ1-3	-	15	CASSYTRSSGNTIYF	TGTGCCAGCAGTTACACACGAAGCTCTGGAAACACCATATATTTT
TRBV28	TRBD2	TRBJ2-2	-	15	CASRAGGANTGELFF	TGTGCCAGCAGGGCGGGGGGCGCGAACACCGGGGAGCTGTTTTTT
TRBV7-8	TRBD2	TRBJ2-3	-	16	CASSSIAGVSTDTQYF	TGTGCCAGCAGCTCTATAGCGGGAGTAAGCACAGATACGCAGTATTTT
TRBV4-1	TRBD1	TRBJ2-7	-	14	CASSQRDRNYEQYF	TGCGCCAGCAGCCAACGGGACAGAAACTACGAGCAGTACTTC
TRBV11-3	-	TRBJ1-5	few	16	CASSLEPGASNQPQHF	TGTGCCAGCAGCTTAGAGCCAGGGGCGAGCAATCAGCCCCAGCATTTT
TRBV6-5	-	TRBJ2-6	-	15	CASSRPSSGANVLTF	TGTGCCAGCAGCCGCCCGTCTTCTGGGGCCAACGTCCTGACTTTC
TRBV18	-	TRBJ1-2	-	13	CASSSDDVLGYTF	TGTGCCAGCTCATCTGATGATGTTCTAGGCTACACCTTC
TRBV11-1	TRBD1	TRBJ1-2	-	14	CASSPSRGSKGYTF	TGTGCCAGCAGCCCGTCCAGGGGGTCAAAGGGCTACACCTTC
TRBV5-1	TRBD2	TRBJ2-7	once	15	CASSLLAGVSYEQYF	TGCGCCAGCAGCTTGCTAGCGGGGGTTTCCTACGAGCAGTACTTC
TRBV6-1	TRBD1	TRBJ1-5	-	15	CASSEHLGQNQPQHF	TGTGCCAGCAGTGAACATCTGGGACAGAATCAGCCCCAGCATTTT
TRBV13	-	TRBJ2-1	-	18	CASSLGIGSGSSYNEQFF	TGTGCCAGCAGCTTAGGGATAGGTAGCGGAAGCTCCTACAATGAGCAGTTCTTC
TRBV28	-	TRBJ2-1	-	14	CASTGTPVYNEQFF	TGTGCCAGCACCGGGACTCCCGTCTACAATGAGCAGTTCTTC
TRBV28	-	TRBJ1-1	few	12	CATVEEPVGAFF	TGTGCCACCGTGGAGGAACCAGTCGGAGCTTTCTTT
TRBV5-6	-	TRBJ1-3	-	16	CASSPGRRSSGNTIYF	TGTGCCAGCAGCCCGGGACGTCGGAGCTCTGGAAACACCATATATTTT
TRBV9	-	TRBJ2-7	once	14	CASSVADYSYEQYF	TGTGCCAGCAGCGTAGCGGACTACTCCTACGAGCAGTACTTC
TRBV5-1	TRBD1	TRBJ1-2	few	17	CASSLAGGQGRDYGYTF	TGCGCCAGCAGCTTGGCTGGGGGACAGGGGAGAGACTATGGCTACACCTTC
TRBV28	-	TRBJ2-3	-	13	CASTMGATDTQYF	TGTGCCAGCACCATGGGGGCGACAGATACGCAGTATTTT
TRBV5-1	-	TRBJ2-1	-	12	CASSFEFNEQFF	TGCGCCAGCAGCTTCGAATTCAATGAGCAGTTCTTC
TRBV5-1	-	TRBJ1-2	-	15	CASREDRSSDYGYTF	TGCGCCAGCAGGGAGGACCGTTCGTCGGACTATGGCTACACCTTC
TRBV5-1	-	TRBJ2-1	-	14	CASSSSSAYNEQFF	TGCGCCAGCAGCAGCTCATCCGCCTACAATGAGCAGTTCTTC
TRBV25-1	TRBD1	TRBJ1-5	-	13	CASSQGGNQPQHF	TGTGCCAGCAGTCAGGGGGGCAATCAGCCCCAGCATTTT
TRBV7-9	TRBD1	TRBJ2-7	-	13	CASSLGDRGQVHF	TGTGCCAGCAGCTTAGGAGACAGGGGGCAAGTGCACTTC
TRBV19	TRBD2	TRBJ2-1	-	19	CASSEGGLATLSSYNEQFF	TGTGCCAGTAGTGAAGGGGGACTAGCGACCCTGTCTTCCTACAATGAGCAGTTCTTC
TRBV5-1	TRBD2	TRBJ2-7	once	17	CASSLVSGGRGAYEQYF	TGCGCCAGCAGCTTGGTGAGCGGCGGGAGGGGTGCCTACGAGCAGTACTTC
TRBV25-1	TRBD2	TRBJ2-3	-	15	CASSLGLAGTDTQYF	TGTGCCAGCAGTCTCGGACTAGCGGGCACAGATACGCAGTATTTT
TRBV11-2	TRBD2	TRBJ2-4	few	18	CASSLEGGWRGFENIQYF	TGTGCCAGCAGCTTAGAGGGGGGGTGGCGAGGCTTCGAAAACATTCAGTACTTC
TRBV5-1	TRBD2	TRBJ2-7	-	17	CASSLAVGGRAWSEQYF	TGCGCCAGCAGCTTGGCCGTCGGCGGGAGGGCCTGGAGCGAGCAGTACTTC
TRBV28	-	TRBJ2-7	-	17	CASSSYGGGRYSYEQYF	TGTGCCAGCAGTTCGTATGGGGGCGGGAGATACTCCTACGAGCAGTACTTC